In this sample, the clone carrying this T cell receptor beta chain turned up a few times. This table comes from immunoSEQ multiplex PCR, and its TCRdb copy is limited to in-frame clones, with some not included. The sample contains tens of thousands of clones, roughly 90% of which appear only once. CDR3 length: 15 amino acids. Germline CDR1 SGHTA, CDR2 FQGTGA. Trimming took 4 bases from V and 4 from J, leaving 14 bases between them. This record comes from a study of blood T cell repertoires in COVID-19. The receptor's source is a human donor in a cohort sampled during active COVID-19. The chain joins TRBV7-3 to TRBJ2-1; perhaps TRBD1 as D (6 bases). Input material: peripheral blood. CDR3 amino acids: CASSSTGTTYNEQFF. CDR3 nucleotide sequence: TGTGCCAGCAGCTCGACAGGAACAACGTACAATGAGCAGTTCTTC.